A single sample is the source of the 27 T cell receptor beta chains below, sequenced in a study of T cell responses to AZD1222 COVID-19 vaccine. Method: immunoSEQ multiplex PCR; TCRdb's copy keeps in-frame clones and lacks some. This sample has about 190,000 clones; 90% to 95% occur once, and the top ten carry 7.5% to 9.5%. Material: peripheral blood, obtained on day 0 of AZD1222 vaccination. These receptors originate from an adult in good health.

The V and J genes are TRBV24-1 and TRBJ2-7; no clear D gene. CDR3 length equals 12 residues. The V gene lost 5 bases and the J gene lost 3 bases, with 7 bases spanning the gap. The germline CDR1 and CDR2 sequences are KGHDR and SFDVKD. The CDR3 DNA follows: TGTGCCACCAGTGGGAAGGGCTACGAGCAGTACTTC. It codes for CATSGKGYEQYF.

The chain has TRBV27 and TRBJ1-1, with 9 bases identical to TRBD1. Germline-derived CDR1 and CDR2 are MNHEY and SMNVEV (reference sequence). With V trimmed by 6 bases and J by 3 bases, 17 bases remained unmatched. The CDR3 runs 18 residues. The CDR3 nucleotides are TGTGCCAGCAGCCTAAAGCCTTTTCCGGGACAGGGCGACACTGAAGCTTTCTTT. This translates into CASSLKPFPGQGDTEAFF.

The rearrangement links TRBV9 to TRBJ2-7; maybe TRBD2 (6 bases). The germline gives CDR1 SGDLS, CDR2 YYNGEE. The V gene lost 0 bases and the J gene lost 0 bases, with 10 bases spanning the gap. The CDR3 spans 15 residues. The CDR3: CASSVGGVSSYEQYF. The CDR3 nucleotides are TGTGCCAGCAGCGTAGGGGGGGTCAGCTCCTACGAGCAGTACTTC.

The V and J genes are TRBV5-1 and TRBJ1-1, with D unclear. Germline V lookup: CDR1 SGHRS, CDR2 YFSETQ. With 0 bases removed from V and 3 bases from J, the gap between germline ends came to 24 bases. The CDR3 covers 19 residues. The CDR3 DNA sequence: TGCGCCAGCAGCTTGGCCTCGGTAGTTGCCGGTCCAAGGGACACTGAAGCTTTCTTT. Its translation: CASSLASVVAGPRDTEAFF.

The J gene is TRBJ2-3, the V gene TRBV9; D may be TRBD1 (5 bases). Trimming took 3 bases from V and 2 from J, leaving 10 bases between them. Germline V gene sequence: CDR1 SGDLS, CDR2 YYNGEE. The CDR3 contains 14 residues. This chain's CDR3 is CASSARQTTDTQYF. In DNA, the CDR3 is TGTGCCAGCAGCGCCAGACAGACCACAGATACGCAGTATTTT.

The chain combines TRBV7-6 with TRBJ2-1; 13 bases fit TRBD2. Germline V lookup: CDR1 SGHVS, CDR2 FNYEAQ. The length of the CDR3 is 15 residues. V shed 5 bases and J 6 bases; nucleotides not matched to a gene: 4. The CDR3 is CASSRRTSGSNEQFF. CDR3 nucleotide sequence: TGTGCCAGCAGCCGCCGGACTAGCGGGAGCAATGAGCAGTTCTTC. The full variable domain, in which reference TRBV7-6 and TRBJ2-1 provide the parts outside the CDR3, is GAGVSQSPRYKVTKRGQDVALRCDPISGHVSLYWYRQALGQGPEFLTYFNYEAQQDKSGLPNDRFSAERPEGSISTLTIQRTEQRDSAMYRCASSRRTSGSNEQFFGPGTRLTVL.

This chain connects TRBV6-4 to TRBJ2-1, with 9 positions matching TRBD2. CDR1 is MRHNA, CDR2 SNTAGT, per germline. The CDR3 extends over 16 amino acids. V lost 3 bases and J lost 8; bases outside the gene matches: 11. CDR3 sequence reads: CASSDIAGEPEDEQFF. In nucleotides, the CDR3 is TGTGCCAGCAGTGATATAGCGGGAGAGCCCGAGGATGAGCAGTTCTTC.

This chain links TRBV24-1 with TRBJ2-1, with a tentative D call TRBD1 (5 bases). In germline, CDR1 is KGHDR, CDR2 SFDVKD. Trimming stripped 3 bases from V and 7 bases from J, with 15 bases between. The CDR3 covers 15 residues. CDR3 nucleotide sequence: TGTGCCACCAGTGATCTCCAGGGTTTGCCGAATGAGCAGTTCTTC. Translating it yields CATSDLQGLPNEQFF.

The J gene is TRBJ2-3, the V gene TRBV9; 14 bases line up with TRBD2. This CDR3 comprises 20 residues. Germline-derived CDR1 and CDR2 are SGDLS and YYNGEE. With 4 bases clipped from V and 4 bases from J, the junction kept 17 bases outside the gene matches. This CDR3 is CASSPPSGGAGLAGADTQYF. CDR3 nucleotide sequence: TGTGCCAGCAGCCCCCCCTCAGGGGGCGCGGGACTAGCGGGAGCAGATACGCAGTATTTT.

J is TRBJ1-2 and V is TRBV5-4, with no clear D. The CDR3 spans 14 residues. Germline lookup yields CDR1 SGHNT and CDR2 YYREEE (reference sequence). Trimming pared 4 bases from V and 5 bases from J, leaving 15 bases between. This CDR3 is CASSLLTGGYGYTF. The CDR3, as DNA: TGTGCCAGCAGCCTCCTGACGGGTGGGTATGGCTACACCTTC.

Only one count was recorded for this clone. V and J are TRBV5-1 and TRBJ1-4; no clear D. Per the germline V gene, CDR1 is SGHRS and CDR2 is YFSETQ. The CDR3 length is 15 residues. V was cut by 0 bases and J by 7 bases, with 13 bases left in between. CDR3 protein: CASSLGRNPGEKLFF. The CDR3 region has the DNA TGCGCCAGCAGCTTGGGTCGAAACCCGGGTGAAAAACTGTTTTTT.

The chain is built from TRBV7-9 and TRBJ1-2; D may be TRBD1 (5 bases). Looked up from germline, CDR1 is SEHNR and CDR2 is FQNEAQ (reference sequence). The CDR3 runs 16 residues. Trimming left V 5 bases short and J 2 bases short, with 18 bases between. The CDR3 DNA is TGTGCCAGCAGCGACCCTTTTGACAGCCAAAACTATGGCTACACCTTC. Translating gives CASSDPFDSQNYGYTF.

The chain carries TRBV30 and TRBJ1-1, with D hard to call. V lost 2 bases and J 14 bases, leaving 15 bases between the germline ends. The germline V gene encodes CDR1 GTSNPN and CDR2 SVGIG (reference sequence). The CDR3 has 11 residues. The DNA of the CDR3 is TGTGCCTGGAGTTTAGCGGGGAACGGCTTCTTT. This gives the protein CAWSLAGNGFF.

The chain has TRBV19 and TRBJ2-2, with D perhaps TRBD2 (5 bases). Trimming removed 3 bases at V and 3 bases at J, with 8 bases between. The germline CDR1 and CDR2 sequences are LNHDA and SQIVND (reference sequence). The length of the CDR3 is 14 residues. The CDR3 nucleotides are TGTGCCAGTAGTATTTCGGGGTACACCGGGGAGCTGTTTTTT. This translates into CASSISGYTGELFF.

This chain connects TRBV5-8 to TRBJ2-2; 9 bases align to TRBD2. V dropped 2 bases and J dropped 7; count of bases not matched to a gene: 9. From germline, CDR1 is SGHTS and CDR2 YDEGEE. The CDR3 has 16 amino acids. DNA of the CDR3: TGTGCCAGCAGCTTCGGACTTCGCGGGAGGGGCGGGGAGCTGTTTTTT. Translation gives CASSFGLRGRGGELFF.

V gene TRBV27 combines with J gene TRBJ2-4, with unresolved D. The V gene's germline CDR1 is MNHEY and CDR2 SMNVEV (reference sequence). The V gene lost 6 bases and the J gene lost 1 base, with 16 bases spanning the gap. The CDR3 is made up of 16 amino acids. CDR3 residues: CASRGSSSAAKNIQYF. CDR3 in DNA: TGTGCCAGCAGGGGAAGTAGCTCGGCGGCCAAAAACATTCAGTACTTC.

V is TRBV16 and J is TRBJ2-7; D assignment may be TRBD1 or TRBD2 (5 bases each). Trimming cost V 4 bases and J 0 bases, with 16 bases left between them. CDR1 is KGHSY, CDR2 FQNENV, per germline. CDR3 size: 16 residues. CDR3 in DNA: TGTGCCAGCAGCCCCCTATGGGGACGAGCCTCCTACGAGCAGTACTTC. It encodes CASSPLWGRASYEQYF.

The chain carries TRBV5-4 and TRBJ1-4, with D possibly TRBD1 on 5 matching bases. The V end lost 4 bases, the J end lost 8 bases, and 15 bases lay between the germline ends. The CDR3 contains 14 residues. Germline loops: CDR1 SGHNT, CDR2 YYREEE (reference sequence). CDR3 sequence (DNA): TGTGCCAGCAGCGCGGGGCGAAACAGCGAAAAACTGTTTTTT. Translated: CASSAGRNSEKLFF.

The chain couples TRBV24-1 to TRBJ2-7; 7 bases map to TRBD1. The J segment lost 7 bases and the V segment lost 0 bases, leaving 2 bases of the junction unmatched. Germline V gene data show CDR1 as KGHDR and CDR2 as SFDVKD. The CDR3 contains 13 residues. This chain's CDR3 is CATSDLAGGEQYF. CDR3 DNA sequence: TGTGCCACCAGTGATTTGGCAGGGGGAGAGCAGTACTTC.

The chain recombines TRBV19 with TRBJ2-7; D gene uncertain. Germline-derived CDR1 and CDR2 are LNHDA and SQIVND (reference sequence). V lost 4 bases and J 4 bases, leaving 8 bases between the germline ends. The CDR3 consists of 12 residues. In nucleotides, the CDR3 is TGTGCCAGTAGTAAAGATAGGTACGAGCAGTACTTC. This sequence encodes CASSKDRYEQYF.

This clone was found once. The chain employs TRBV7-2 and TRBJ2-7; D possibly corresponds to TRBD2 (6 bases). The V end lost 5 bases, the J end lost 5 bases, and 16 bases lay between the germline ends. CDR1 is SGHTA, CDR2 FQGNSA, per germline. The CDR3 loop spans 14 amino acids. CDR3 nucleotides: TGTGCCAGCAGCGTGGGGCCCCAGCGGGACGAGCAGTACTTC. Protein: CASSVGPQRDEQYF.

In its sample, this clone was seen once. The chain joins TRBV5-4 to TRBJ2-7; 7 bases line up with TRBD1. The CDR3 runs to 14 residues. Germline CDR1 is SGHNT and CDR2 is YYREEE (reference sequence). With V trimmed by 5 bases and J by 0 bases, 5 bases remained unmatched. CDR3 sequence (DNA): TGTGCCAGCAGTAAGACAGGGAGCTCCTACGAGCAGTACTTC. Translated, it gives CASSKTGSSYEQYF. Variable domain in full (rest from reference TRBV5-4 and TRBJ2-7): ETGVTQSPTHLIKTRGQQVTLRCSSQSGHNTVSWYQQALGQGPQFIFQYYREEENGRGNFPPRFSGLQFPNYSSELNVNALELDDSALYLCASSKTGSSYEQYFGPGTRLTVT.

The chain employs TRBV2 and TRBJ2-3, with unresolved D. This CDR3 region has 13 residues. Trimming left V 6 bases short and J 6 bases short, with 13 bases between. Germline-derived CDR1 and CDR2 are SNHLY and FYNNEI. The CDR3 coding sequence is TGTGCCAGCAGAGGTTGGGAAGCTGATACGCAGTATTTT. As protein: CASRGWEADTQYF.

The genes are TRBV10-3 and TRBJ1-1; D is unclear. The germline gives CDR1 ENHRY, CDR2 SYGVKD. Trimming removed 5 bases at V and 10 bases at J, with 11 bases between. The CDR3 runs to 11 residues. Here the CDR3 DNA reads TGTGCCATCAGTTCCCCCATAGGAGCTTTCTTT. Its protein is CAISSPIGAFF.

This clone occurred a few times. The chain couples TRBV19 to TRBJ1-2; the D is unclear. Trimming shortened V by 5 bases and J by 6 bases, and 7 bases separated the two germline ends. Germline lookup yields CDR1 LNHDA and CDR2 SQIVND (reference sequence). This CDR3 spans 11 amino acids. The CDR3 region has the DNA TGTGCCAGTAGTTGGGAAGATGGCTACACCTTC. Translated, it gives CASSWEDGYTF.

This chain links TRBV6-5 with TRBJ2-1; D remains unclear. The CDR3 has 10 residues. The germline CDR1 and CDR2 sequences are MNHEY and SVGAGI. The V end lost 6 bases, the J end lost 3 bases, and 0 bases lay between the germline ends. The CDR3 DNA reads TGTGCCAGCAGCTACAATGAGCAGTTCTTC. This translates into CASSYNEQFF.

J is TRBJ1-2 and V is TRBV5-6, with D maybe TRBD1 (5 bases). The V end lost 4 bases, the J end lost 4 bases, and 14 bases lay between the germline ends. The CDR3 is 14 residues long. CDR1 SGHDT and CDR2 YYEEEE come from the germline V gene. CDR3 amino acids: CASSDATRVYGYTF. For the CDR3, the DNA is TGTGCCAGCAGCGACGCAACCAGGGTCTATGGCTACACCTTC. Variable domain in full (rest from reference TRBV5-6 and TRBJ1-2): DAGVTQSPTHLIKTRGQQVTLRCSPKSGHDTVSWYQQALGQGPQFIFQYYEEEERQRGNFPDRFSGHQFPNYSSELNVNALLLGDSALYLCASSDATRVYGYTFGSGTRLTVV.